What follows describes a single T cell receptor beta chain. This clone showed up just a few times. What this receptor recognizes is not known. Base quality data are lacking; no much larger clone is found one base away. The sample belongs to a study of cytomegalovirus exposure and HLA in healthy donors (dated by TCRdb to 2016 to 2017). About the investigation overall: An earlier analysis of a few hundred of the donors reported approximately 280 Gb of sequence data and some 110 million unique TCR beta sequences obtained from about 170 million T cells. An early release that covered fewer than 800 HLA-typed donors contained around 300 gigabases of sequencing data and tens of millions of unique TCR sequences. Of the approximately 400 genotyped donors, 65% to 90% fell in the genetic ancestry cluster associated with self-reported Caucasian donors. The study aimed to test whether cataloging public T cell receptors could reveal signatures of past pathogen exposure. The T cell repertoires of under 750 subjects were profiled by immunosequencing and related to cytomegalovirus serostatus. Along with the approximately 650-subject first cohort, a separate validation cohort of approximately 110 different subjects was used. The study combined high-throughput TCR immunosequencing, statistical association of individual TCRs with disease status, and machine learning to predict cytomegalovirus infection status. In a later analysis, previously published TCR beta repertoires from 550 to 750 donors were re-analyzed and high-resolution HLA genotyping was added so that TCR occurrence patterns could be studied. Rather than drawing on any new phenotypic data, the later analysis identified candidate immune exposures from TCR beta sequences and the way those sequences occurred across donors. In an earlier analysis of more than 550 of the donors, high-throughput TCR beta sequencing was used to judge whether each TCR beta V gene segment behaved as functional or pseudogenic. Donor age, sex, ethnicity and CMV serostatus were collected together with the repertoire data. Genome-wide SNP genotypes for about 55% of the roughly 670 donors were used in a later genetic analysis, which treated that subset as a discovery cohort. Every repertoire in the discovery cohort had been generated on one and the same sequencing platform. HLA typing covered class I and class II loci at four-digit resolution. The number of donors typed differed by locus, with roughly 620-640 for A, B, C, DRB1 and DQB1, approximately 500 for DQA1, over 600 for DPA1, and some 440 for DPB1. Several DR-DQ haplotypes were handled as single units for association and clustering, since linkage in the cohort was strong. Among roughly 400 genotyped donors of the cohort, an average of 235,054 unique TCR beta nucleotide sequences were sequenced per donor, about a sixth of them non-productive. The paper as a whole reports these results and caveats: Most CMV-associated TCR beta chains appeared to be HLA-restricted in a later analysis, and the HLA associations seemed to be driven largely by CMV exposure. A further reported finding was that TCR beta sequences accurately predicted the HLA-A and HLA-B alleles for most subjects in the first cohort. Presence/absence analyses assumed roughly uniform sequencing depth across donors, an assumption that may not hold. Because counts were too low, 15 or so rarely observed V segments, including chromosome 9 orphons, were excluded from the earlier analysis of 587 of the donors. In an earlier analysis of fewer than 700 of the donors, most TCR beta V segments appeared in productive rearrangements about 87% or about 30% of the time, broadly matching IMGT annotations. Strong co-occurrence of HLA alleles, especially DR and DQ, made assigning TCR associations to individual alleles difficult. A total of about 150 TCR beta chains were listed by the study as associated with cytomegalovirus. While some public TCRs were present in many individuals, most TCR sequences turned up only very rarely across donors. In a later analysis, about 17,000 TCR beta sequences were associated with specific HLA alleles at a false discovery rate of 0.05. Several of the top co-occurrence clusters appeared to be linked to parvovirus B19, influenza, CMV and Epstein-Barr virus, according to a later analysis. This cohort had only TCR beta chains sequenced, and the lack of alpha or paired-chain data limited which features could be detected. A few of the identified cytomegalovirus-associated TCR beta chains were confirmed in vitro to be specific for cytomegalovirus antigens. A cluster of highly shared sequence variants was judged likely to be a technical artifact of the sequencing pipeline. The classifier was reported to diagnose cytomegalovirus status with high specificity and sensitivity in both the original cohort and the validation cohort. Linkage disequilibrium might explain the correlated functional status among segregating V segments, but an unknown experimental factor could not be excluded. The only immune exposure information available for the cohort was CMV serostatus. A later analysis found that TCR association rates varied across HLA loci, with DRB1 alleles showing the most associated TCRs and HLA-C alleles the fewest. According to a later genetic analysis, donors in an Asian-associated ancestry cluster had fewer N-insertions in productive TCRs than the approximately 690-donor mean. It was suggested by the authors that the approach could potentially be generalized to other disease states and immunological phenotypes. An association between a missense DCLRE1C variant and V-gene and J-gene trimming of TCR beta chains was found in a later genetic analysis and replicated in an independent cohort. Because some donors lacked HLA typing at each locus, the association tests relied only on the typed subset. A later analysis found that HLA-associated TCR beta chains were more clonally expanded and had lower generation probabilities than equally common non-associated chains. Some IMGT-functional V segments, including TRBV6-2 and TRBV6-3, could not be told apart with the 87-base-pair reads, so those segments were excluded.

Receptor libraries were prepared by the immunoSEQ multiplex PCR assay. For the multiplex PCR, a mixture combining 60 forward primers for TCR Vbeta segments and 13 reverse primers for TCR Jbeta segments was used. Amplification of the CDR3 region of rearranged TCR beta genes was performed with a multiplex PCR assay on genomic DNA. On the Illumina HiSeq System, the amplified TCR beta libraries were sequenced as 87-base-pair reads. In the authors' own workflow: Across the 670 or so repertoires, a later analysis counted 75 million to 90 million unique TCR beta chains, 9.5 million to 13 million of which were shared by at least two donors. Raw reads were error-corrected and collapsed into unique sequences by a nearest-neighbor algorithm in which closely related sequences were merged to remove PCR and sequencing errors. To assign V, D and J gene segments, CDR3 sequences were aligned to IMGT reference sequences. For a sequence to be retained, a match of at least six nucleotides to both a V gene segment and a J gene segment was required. Rearrangements were called productive when the CDR3 lacked stop codons and stayed in frame with V and J; all others were non-productive. CDR3 was defined by IMGT convention, running from the second conserved V-encoded cysteine to the conserved J-encoded phenylalanine. In an earlier analysis of 500 to 650 of the donors, sequences lacking an unambiguous match to a single V gene segment were excluded. In an earlier analysis of about 590 of the donors, a V segment was called functional when productive rearrangements were above 56.7%, and segregating when the standard deviation between donors exceeded 5%. A statistical classification framework was built to diagnose cytomegalovirus status from the catalog of TCR beta chain sequences. In a later analysis, TCR nucleotide sequences were compared against IMGT/GENE-DB human TR gene sequences so that V and J genes could be assigned. In a later analysis, CDR3 sequences and most-parsimonious VDJ recombination scenarios were assigned using the TCRdist pipeline. In a later analysis, every TCR beta chain was defined by the combination of its CDR3 amino acid sequence and its V-gene family, and reads without a unique V-gene family were dropped. A later analysis removed 592 highly shared, low-generation-probability nucleotide sequences to deal with suspected cross-contamination and a sequencing artifact. A later analysis calculated a clonal expansion index for each public chain from normalized within-repertoire ranks of inferred template counts. In a later analysis, generation probabilities were computed using a VDJ recombination model fitted to out-of-frame rearrangements, and the results were checked against IGoR. In a later analysis, hypergeometric tests were used to score TCR-TCR, TCR-HLA and TCR-CMV co-occurrence, with a repertoire-size bias correction applied to TCR pairs. A later analysis estimated false discovery rates by permuting HLA or CMV assignments 20 times. In a later analysis, co-occurring TCRs were grouped using DBSCAN, with TCRdist sequence similarity added in when clustering inside HLA-allele-positive subsets. Repertoires with fewer than 30,000 or more than 120,000 public chains were left out of co-occurrence clustering, as were about 5 repertoires with anomalous nucleotide sharing. The immuneACCESS repertoire file appears here via TCRdb, limited to in-frame rearrangements. These files lack a portion of the clones; in checked studies, under half of the deficit traces to unresolved V genes, and the cause of the others is not known. V, J and clone size reflect that table, while D and trimming were determined from the DNA. This sample lists under 200,000 clones; roughly 73% were detected once. The ten largest account for more than 4% of the sample.

From V the trimming removes 7 bases and from J it removes 1 base, while the gene matches leave 10 bases of the junction unaccounted for. From a lookup of the germline V gene, CDR1 and CDR2 are SQVTM and ANQGSEA. The CDR3 numbers 15 residues from cysteine through phenylalanine. This entry keeps only the CDR3 DNA: 45 bases, framed from base 1. The cohort consisted of approximately 670 healthy bone marrow donors. All cohort members were sampled while nominally healthy, although unrecorded immune exposures were likely present. The donor was CMV seronegative and belonged to the group of around 400 seronegative cohort members. A peripheral blood sample was collected from each donor, and TCR beta sequencing was performed on peripheral blood mononuclear cells. The Qiagen DNeasy Blood Extraction Kit was used to extract genomic DNA from the blood cell samples.

In this chain, TRBV29-1 is recombined with TRBJ2-7, and 10 bases in between align with TRBD1. The source material was PBMCs. This TCR was sampled from a male donor in good health and CMV-seronegative. The CDR3 amino acid sequence is: CSASVRDRGSYEQYF. In nucleotide form, the sequence is TGCAGCGCTTCAGTCAGGGACAGGGGATCCTACGAGCAGTACTTC.